This TCR beta chain was profiled in a study of CD8 T cells in Susac syndrome. Notes on the study in general: The study recognized that its TCR sequencing and HLA analysis covered a relatively small number of individuals. The authors found no clonal expansion in Susac syndrome CD4+ T cell repertoires.

As for this clonotype: Its antigen remains unidentified.

Reverse transcription of about 0.45 to 1 ug RNA was carried out with random hexamers. With immunoSEQ multiplex PCR, TCR beta CDR3 was amplified across 54 Vbeta and 13 Jbeta. TCRdb reprocessed the immunoSEQ multiplex PCR reads with MiXCR, giving one entry per CDR3 protein. The sample lists roughly 250,000 distinct CDR3 sequences, almost 97% occurring once. CD8+ and CD4+ blood T cells underwent TCR beta sequencing. Looked up from germline, CDR1 is SEHNR and CDR2 is FQNEAQ (reference sequence). CDR3 size: 14 residues. Losses at the gene ends were 2 bases for V and 5 bases for J; bases not matched to a gene: 2.

The chain combines TRBV7-9 with TRBJ2-1, with 8 bases identical to TRBD2. The TCR comes from a human donor with Susac syndrome. The sample consisted of CD4+ T cells from PBMCs. This chain's CDR3 is CASSLPGRDNEQFF. The CDR3 DNA reads TGTGCCAGCAGCTTACCCGGGAGGGACAATGAGCAGTTCTTC.